This T cell receptor (beta chain) was observed in a study of CD8 T cells in Susac syndrome. Random-hexamer reverse transcription was applied to about 0.5 to 1 ug RNA. Amplification of TCR beta CDR3 by immunoSEQ multiplex PCR spanned 54 Vbeta and 13 Jbeta. TCRdb redid the calling of the immunoSEQ multiplex PCR reads with MiXCR, one entry per CDR3 protein. The sample lists 140,000 or so distinct CDR3 sequences; about 95% were seen once. The CDR3 sequence is 16 residues long. Trimming left V 2 bases short and J 3 bases short, with 14 bases between. The V gene's germline CDR1 is SGHTA and CDR2 FQGNSA. This clonotype was obtained from a human donor with multiple sclerosis. The chain employs TRBV7-2 and TRBJ1-5, with a tentative D call TRBD1 (5 bases). The sequenced material came from CD4+ T cells from PBMCs. The CDR3 loop reads CASSLSGAAVNQPQHF. The CDR3 DNA sequence: TGTGCCAGCAGCTTATCTGGGGCAGCAGTCAATCAGCCCCAGCATTTT.